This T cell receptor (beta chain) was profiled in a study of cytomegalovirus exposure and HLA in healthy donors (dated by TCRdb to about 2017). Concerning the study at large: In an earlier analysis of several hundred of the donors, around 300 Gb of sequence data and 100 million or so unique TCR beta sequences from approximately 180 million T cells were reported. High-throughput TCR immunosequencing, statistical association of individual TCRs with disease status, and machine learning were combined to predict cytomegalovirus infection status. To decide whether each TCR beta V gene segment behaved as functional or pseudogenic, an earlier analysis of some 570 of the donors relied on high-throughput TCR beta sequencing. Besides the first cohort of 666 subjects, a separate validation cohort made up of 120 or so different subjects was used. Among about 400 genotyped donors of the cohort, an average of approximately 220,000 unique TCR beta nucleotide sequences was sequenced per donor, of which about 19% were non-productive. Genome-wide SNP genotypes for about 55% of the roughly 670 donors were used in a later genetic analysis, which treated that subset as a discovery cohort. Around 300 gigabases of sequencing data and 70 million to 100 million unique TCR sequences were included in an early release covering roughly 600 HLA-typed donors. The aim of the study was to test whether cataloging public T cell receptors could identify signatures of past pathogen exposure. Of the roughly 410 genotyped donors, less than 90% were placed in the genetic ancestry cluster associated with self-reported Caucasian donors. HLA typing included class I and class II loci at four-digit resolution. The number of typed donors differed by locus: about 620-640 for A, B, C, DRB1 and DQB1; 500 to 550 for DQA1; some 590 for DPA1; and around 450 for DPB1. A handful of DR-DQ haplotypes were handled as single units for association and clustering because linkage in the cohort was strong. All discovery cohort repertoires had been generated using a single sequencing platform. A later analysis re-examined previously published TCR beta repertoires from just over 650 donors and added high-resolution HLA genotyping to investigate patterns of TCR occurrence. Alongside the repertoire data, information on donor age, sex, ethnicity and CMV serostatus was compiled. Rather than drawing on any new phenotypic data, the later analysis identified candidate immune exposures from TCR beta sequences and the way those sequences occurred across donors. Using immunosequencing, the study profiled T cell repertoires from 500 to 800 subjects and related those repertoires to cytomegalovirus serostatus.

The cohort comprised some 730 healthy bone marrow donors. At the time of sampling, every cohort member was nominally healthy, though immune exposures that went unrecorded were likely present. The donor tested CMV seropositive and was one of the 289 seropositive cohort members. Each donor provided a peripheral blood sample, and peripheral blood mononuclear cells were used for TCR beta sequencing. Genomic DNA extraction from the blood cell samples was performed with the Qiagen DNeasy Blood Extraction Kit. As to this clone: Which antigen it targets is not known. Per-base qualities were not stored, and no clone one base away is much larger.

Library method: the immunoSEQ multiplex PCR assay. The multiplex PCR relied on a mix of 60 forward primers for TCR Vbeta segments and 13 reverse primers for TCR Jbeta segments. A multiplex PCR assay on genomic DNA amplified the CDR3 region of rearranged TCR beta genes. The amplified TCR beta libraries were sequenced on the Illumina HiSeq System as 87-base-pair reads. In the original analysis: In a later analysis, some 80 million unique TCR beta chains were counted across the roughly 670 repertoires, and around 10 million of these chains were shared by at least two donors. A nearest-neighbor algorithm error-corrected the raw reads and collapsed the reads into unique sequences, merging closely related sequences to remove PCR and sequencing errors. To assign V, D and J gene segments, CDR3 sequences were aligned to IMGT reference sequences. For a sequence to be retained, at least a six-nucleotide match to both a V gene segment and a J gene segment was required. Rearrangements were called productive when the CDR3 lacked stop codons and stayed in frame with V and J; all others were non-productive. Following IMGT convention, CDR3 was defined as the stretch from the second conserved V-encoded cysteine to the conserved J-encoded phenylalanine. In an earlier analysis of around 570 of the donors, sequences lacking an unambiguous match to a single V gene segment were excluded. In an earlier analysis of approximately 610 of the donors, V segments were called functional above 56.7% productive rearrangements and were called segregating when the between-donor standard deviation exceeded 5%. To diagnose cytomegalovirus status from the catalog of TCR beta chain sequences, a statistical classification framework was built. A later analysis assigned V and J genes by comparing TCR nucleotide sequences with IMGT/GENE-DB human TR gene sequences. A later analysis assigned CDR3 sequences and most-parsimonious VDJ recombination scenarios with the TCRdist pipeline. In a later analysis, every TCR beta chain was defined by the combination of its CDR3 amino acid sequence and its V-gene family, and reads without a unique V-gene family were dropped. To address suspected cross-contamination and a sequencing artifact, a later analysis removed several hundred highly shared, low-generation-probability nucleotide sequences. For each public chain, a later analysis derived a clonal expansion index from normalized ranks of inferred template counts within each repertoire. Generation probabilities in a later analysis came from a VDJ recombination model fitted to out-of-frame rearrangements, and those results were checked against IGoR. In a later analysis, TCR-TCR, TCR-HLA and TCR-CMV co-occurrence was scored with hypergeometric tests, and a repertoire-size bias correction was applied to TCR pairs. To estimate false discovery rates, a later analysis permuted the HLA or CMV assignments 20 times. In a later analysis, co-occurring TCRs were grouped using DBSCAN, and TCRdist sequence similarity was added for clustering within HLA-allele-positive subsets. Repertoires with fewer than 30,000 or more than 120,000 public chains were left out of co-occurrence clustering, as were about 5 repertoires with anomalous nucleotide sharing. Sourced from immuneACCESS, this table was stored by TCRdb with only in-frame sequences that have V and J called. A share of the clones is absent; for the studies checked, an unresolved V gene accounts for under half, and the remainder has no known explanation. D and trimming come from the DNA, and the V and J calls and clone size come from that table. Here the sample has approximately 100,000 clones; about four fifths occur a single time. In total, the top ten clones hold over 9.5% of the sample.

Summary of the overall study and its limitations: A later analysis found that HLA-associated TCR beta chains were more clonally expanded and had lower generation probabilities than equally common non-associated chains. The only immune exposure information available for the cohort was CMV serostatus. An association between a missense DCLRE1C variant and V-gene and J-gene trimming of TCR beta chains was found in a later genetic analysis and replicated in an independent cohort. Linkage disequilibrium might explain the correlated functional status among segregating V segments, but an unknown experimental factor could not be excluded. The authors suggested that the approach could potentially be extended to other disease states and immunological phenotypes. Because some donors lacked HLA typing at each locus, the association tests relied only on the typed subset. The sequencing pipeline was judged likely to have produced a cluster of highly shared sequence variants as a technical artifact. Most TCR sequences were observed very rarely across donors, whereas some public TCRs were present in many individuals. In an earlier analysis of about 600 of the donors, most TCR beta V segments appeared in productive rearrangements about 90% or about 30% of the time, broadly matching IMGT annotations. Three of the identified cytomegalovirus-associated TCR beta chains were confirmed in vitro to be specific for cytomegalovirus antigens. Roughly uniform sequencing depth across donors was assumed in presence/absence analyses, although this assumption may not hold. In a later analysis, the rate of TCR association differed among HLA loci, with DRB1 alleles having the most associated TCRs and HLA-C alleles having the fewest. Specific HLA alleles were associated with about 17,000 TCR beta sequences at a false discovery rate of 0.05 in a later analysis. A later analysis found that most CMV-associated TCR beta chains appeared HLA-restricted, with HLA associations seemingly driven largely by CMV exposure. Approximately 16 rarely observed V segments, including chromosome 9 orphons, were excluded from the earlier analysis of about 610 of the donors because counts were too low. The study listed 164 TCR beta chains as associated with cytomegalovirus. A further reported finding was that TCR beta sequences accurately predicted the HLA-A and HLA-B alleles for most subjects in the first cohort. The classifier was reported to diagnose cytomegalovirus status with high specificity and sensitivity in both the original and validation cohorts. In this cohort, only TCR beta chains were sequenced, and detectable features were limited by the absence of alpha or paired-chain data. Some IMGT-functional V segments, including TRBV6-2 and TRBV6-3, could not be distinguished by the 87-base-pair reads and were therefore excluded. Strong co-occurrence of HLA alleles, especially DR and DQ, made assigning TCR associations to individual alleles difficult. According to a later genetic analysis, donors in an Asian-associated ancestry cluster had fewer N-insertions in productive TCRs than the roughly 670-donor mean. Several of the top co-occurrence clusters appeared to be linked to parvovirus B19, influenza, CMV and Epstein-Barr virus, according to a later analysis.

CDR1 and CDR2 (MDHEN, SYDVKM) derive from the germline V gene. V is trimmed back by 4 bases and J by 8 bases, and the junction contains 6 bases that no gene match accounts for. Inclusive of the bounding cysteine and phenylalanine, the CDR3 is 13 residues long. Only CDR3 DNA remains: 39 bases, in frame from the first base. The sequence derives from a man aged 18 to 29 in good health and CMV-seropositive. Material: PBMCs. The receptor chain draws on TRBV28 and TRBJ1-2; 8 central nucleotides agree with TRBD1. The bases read TGTGCCAGCAGTTCGGGACAGGACACGGGCTACACCTTC. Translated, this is CASSSGQDTGYTF.